This entry lists 29 T cell receptor delta chains sequenced from one sample in a study of in vitro expanded adult blood gammadelta T cells. Regarding treatment: AbnobaViscum Pini, a non-fermented European mistletoe (Viscum album, pine host) extract drug, approximately 940 ug/mL. Live CD3+ TCRgammadelta+ Vgamma9+ Vdelta2+ T cells were FACS-sorted after expansion. Before expansion, PBMC got 1000 ug/mL AbnobaViscum P for one day and were washed three times. IL-2 was replenished every 3 to 4 days during an approximately 15-day expansion. No antigens are known for them. TCRdb called clones anew from the 5' RACE reads with CATT. This sample yields about 650 delta-chain clones, of which about 40% are seen a single time; around a quarter belongs to the top ten. This sample comprised gamma-delta T cells from peripheral blood expanded in culture, obtained from an in vitro culture stimulated with Abnoba P. These receptors originate from an adult in good health.

This clone is classed as hyperexpanded (1% or more). This CDR3 is also generated by other DNA sequences in the sample. The chain is built from TRDV2 and TRDJ1; D remains ambiguous. The CDR3 runs 15 residues. Germline CDR1 is GEAIGNYY and CDR2 is EKD. V lost 3 bases, J lost 3 bases, and 16 bases lay in between. DNA for the CDR3: TGTGCCTGTGACGAGGTTCAAGGGACGTCCGATAAACTCATCTTT. Its translation is CACDEVQGTSDKLIF.

This clone is hyperexpanded within its sample. Other nucleotide sequences in the sample specify the same CDR3. V is TRDV2 and J is TRDJ1; TRDD3 matches at 12 bases. Trimming cost V 0 bases and J 2 bases; bases outside gene matches: 12. Germline V gene sequence: CDR1 GEAIGNYY, CDR2 EKD. The length of the CDR3 is 19 residues. In DNA form, the CDR3 reads TGTGCCTGTGACACCGTTGAGGCCGACTGGGGGATACAAACCGATAAACTCATCTTT. It specifies CACDTVEADWGIQTDKLIF.

This clone counts as large (0.1 to 1%). Other DNA sequences from this sample encode an identical CDR3 as well. The chain has TRDV2 and TRDJ1; 10 bases fit TRDD3. The CDR3 loop spans 15 amino acids. After removal of 1 base from V and 2 bases from J, the junction contained 3 bases not matched to a gene. CDR1 is GEAIGNYY and CDR2 is EKD in the germline V gene. CDR3 sequence (DNA): TGTGCCTGTGACACTTTACTGGGGGATACCGATAAACTCATCTTT. Translating it yields CACDTLLGDTDKLIF.

This clone was picked up one time. A read error is likely here: a far larger clone is one base away. V and J are TRDV2 and TRDJ1; 7 bases are a match to TRDD3. From germline, CDR1 is GEAIGNYY and CDR2 EKD. The CDR3 contains 17 residues. Trimming cost V 0 bases and J 0 bases; bases outside gene matches: 9. CDR3 region: CACDTLLVDTHTDKLIF. CDR3 bases: TGTGCCTGTGACACCCTACTGGTGGATACGCACACCGATAAACTCATCTTT.

To note about this clone: A far larger clone is just one base off, so this is likely a read error. The chain has TRDV2 and TRDJ1; 10 bases map to TRDD3. J was trimmed by 6 bases and V by 0 bases; bases with no gene match: 15. Per the germline V gene, CDR1 is GEAIGNYY and CDR2 is EKD. This CDR3 has 18 residues. DNA of the CDR3: TGTGCCTGTGACACCGCTTCCCCGCTTACTGGGGGATTTCATAAACTCATCTTT. This sequence encodes CACDTASPLTGGFHKLIF.

In its sample, this clone was seen a few times. Distinct nucleotide sequences in the sample also encode this CDR3. The chain links TRDV2 to TRDJ1; D might be TRDD3 (6 bases). The length of the CDR3 is 14 residues. V was pared by 0 bases and J by 3 bases, with 10 bases between. Germline V lookup: CDR1 GEAIGNYY, CDR2 EKD. The CDR3 bases are TGTGCCTGTGACACCTTACTGGGTGCCGATAAACTCATCTTT. This translates into CACDTLLGADKLIF.

By frequency in the sample, this clone is large. Other DNA variants within this sample encode the same CDR3. The rearrangement links TRDV2 to TRDJ3; 11 bases line up with TRDD3. CDR3 length: 21 residues. Germline V lookup: CDR1 GEAIGNYY, CDR2 EKD. V lost 0 bases and J lost 0; bases outside the gene matches: 9. The CDR3 sequence: CACDTVHWGIGSSWDTRQMFF. For the CDR3, the DNA is TGTGCCTGTGACACCGTTCACTGGGGGATAGGCAGCTCCTGGGACACCCGACAGATGTTTTTC.

To note about this clone: With only one base between it and a far larger clone, this is likely a read error. The rearrangement uses TRDV2 and TRDJ1, with 8 bases matching TRDD3. V was clipped by 6 bases and J by 0 bases; unmatched bases: 11. The germline gives CDR1 GEAIGNYY, CDR2 EKD. CDR3 size: 16 residues. The CDR3 loop is CACYNLGETHTDKLIF. The DNA of the CDR3 is TGTGCCTGTTATAATCTGGGGGAAACTCACACCGATAAACTCATCTTT.

On this clone: TCRdb shows a much larger clone's protein in place of this DNA's translation, and the two differ at residue 5, likely through a read error; the protein shown is translated from the DNA. The chain joins TRDV2 to TRDJ1, with D hard to call. The germline V gene encodes CDR1 GEAIGNYY and CDR2 EKD. The CDR3 totals 14 residues. V lost 3 bases and J lost 5, with 15 bases in between. DNA for the CDR3: TGTGCCTGTGACGCCCTAGCCCAAGAGGATAAACTCATCTTT. The encoded protein is CACDALAQEDKLIF.

By sample fraction, this clone is large (0.1 to 1%). The chain is built from TRDV2 and TRDJ1; 8 positions agree with TRDD3. The CDR3 has 19 residues. V was clipped by 1 base and J by 4 bases; unmatched bases: 19. Looked up from germline, CDR1 is GEAIGNYY and CDR2 is EKD. CDR3 region: CACDTLDTTGGPPGDKLIF. The CDR3, as DNA: TGTGCCTGTGACACACTCGACACGACTGGGGGGCCACCAGGCGATAAACTCATCTTT.

This clone is medium-sized in the sample. One base away lies a much larger clone, so this may be a sequencing read error. This sample includes further DNA sequences coding for the same CDR3. The chain couples TRDV2 to TRDJ1; 7 bases agree with TRDD3. Germline V gene data show CDR1 as GEAIGNYY and CDR2 as EKD. The CDR3 length is 16 residues. The DNA of the CDR3 is TGTGCCTGTGACACAGTACTGGGGACGTACACTGATAAACTCATCTTT. It yields the protein CACDTVLGTYTDKLIF.

This clone turned up a few times. Since a far larger clone is one base different, this is likely a read error. Other DNA sequences within the sample encode an identical CDR3. CDR3 sequence: CACDPVLLGDTDKLIF. The CDR3, as DNA: TGTGCCTGTGACCCCGTATTACTGGGGGATACTGATAAACTCATCTTT. The chain recombines TRDV2 with TRDJ1; TRDD3 matches 12 bases. The trim removed 3 bases at V and 5 bases at J, leaving 9 bases unmatched. The CDR3 covers 16 residues. CDR1 is GEAIGNYY, CDR2 EKD, per germline.

With regard to this clone: The amino acid sequence in TCRdb belongs to a much larger clone and departs from this DNA's translation at residue 3, likely a sequencing read error; the sequence shown is translated from the DNA. The chain is built from TRDV2 and TRDJ1, with 9 bases lining up with TRDD3. Germline loops: CDR1 GEAIGNYY, CDR2 EKD. This CDR3 region has 15 residues. The CDR3 DNA sequence: TGTGCCCGTGACGCCCTACTGGGGGAGAACGATAAACTCATCTTT. Residues: CARDALLGENDKLIF.

Within the sample, this clone is large. Other DNA variants within this sample encode the same CDR3. The rearrangement joins TRDV2 to TRDJ1; 12 nucleotides line up with TRDD3. Trimming took 3 bases from V and 0 from J; bases not matched to a gene: 13. Per germline, CDR1 GEAIGNYY and CDR2 EKD. The CDR3 has 19 amino acids. The CDR3 is CACDDVLGDTGSYTDKLIF. As DNA, the CDR3 is TGTGCCTGTGACGACGTACTGGGGGATACTGGGTCGTACACCGATAAACTCATCTTT.

Notes on this clone: A read error is likely here: a far larger clone is one base away. This rearrangement joins TRDV2 to TRDJ1; 10 bases are a match to TRDD3. This CDR3 has 18 residues. The germline V gene has CDR1 GEAIGNYY and CDR2 EKD. J lost 4 bases, V lost 0 bases, and 13 bases had no gene match. The CDR3 coding sequence is TGTGCCTGTGACACCGTTGGAGGCGTGGGGGATACCGGCGATAAACTCATCTTT. Protein product: CACDTVGGVGDTGDKLIF.

Comments on this clone: This may be a read error: a much more frequent sequence differs by one nucleotide. This chain joins TRDV2 and TRDJ1; tentative D call: TRDD3 (6 bases). Trimming removed 0 bases at V and 1 base at J, with 17 bases between. The CDR3 spans 17 residues. CDR1 and CDR2 (germline): GEAIGNYY, EKD. This chain's CDR3 is CACDTVRGGDVTDKLIF. CDR3 in DNA: TGTGCCTGTGACACCGTAAGGGGGGGAGACGTCACCGATAAACTCATCTTT.

Details on this clone: This probably arose from a read error, given a far larger clone one base away. Other DNA sequences from this sample encode an identical CDR3 as well. The gene calls are TRDV2 and TRDJ1; 11 nucleotides match TRDD3. CDR3 length: 17 amino acids. CDR1 is GEAIGNYY, CDR2 EKD, per germline. The CDR3 reads CACDNLGDTPYTDKLIF. The CDR3 bases are TGTGCCTGTGACAACCTGGGGGATACTCCCTACACTGATAAACTCATCTTT.

This clone was seen a few times. A read error is the likely source, as a far larger clone sits one nucleotide away. Within the sample, other DNA sequences also encode this same CDR3. The J gene is TRDJ3, the V gene TRDV2, with TRDD3 matching 9 bases. Germline V gives CDR1 GEAIGNYY, CDR2 EKD. Germline trimming cut 3 bases from V and 0 bases from J; bases unmatched to any gene: 11. CDR3 length: 20 amino acids. The CDR3 protein is CACDSIYWGNSSWDTRQMFF. DNA for the CDR3: TGTGCCTGTGACTCTATCTACTGGGGGAATAGCTCCTGGGACACCCGACAGATGTTTTTC.

By its share, this clone is hyperexpanded. This sample also contains other DNA sequences that code for the same CDR3. The chain joins TRDV2 to TRDJ1; 8 bases fit TRDD3. CDR1 is GEAIGNYY and CDR2 is EKD in the germline V gene. V dropped 0 bases and J dropped 4; count of bases not matched to a gene: 18. The CDR3 extends over 19 amino acids. For the CDR3, the DNA is TGTGCCTGTGACACCCTAAGAAGGGCCGAGGGGGATAAGGTCGATAAACTCATCTTT. Residues: CACDTLRRAEGDKVDKLIF.

This clone was counted between two and nine times. This may arise from a read error, as a much more abundant clone is one base away. Other DNA sequences within the sample encode an identical CDR3. The chain recombines TRDV2 with TRDJ1, with 9 nucleotides matching TRDD3. J gave up 5 bases and V 0 bases, and 24 bases lay outside the gene matches. The CDR3 length is 21 residues. The germline V gene has CDR1 GEAIGNYY and CDR2 EKD. The CDR3 spells CACDTWTSGDTLRVGTDKLIF. CDR3 sequence (DNA): TGTGCCTGTGACACCTGGACCTCAGGGGATACGCTCCGCGTTGGTACTGATAAACTCATCTTT.

For this clone: A read error may be the cause here, since a much bigger clone is one base away. This sample also contains other DNA sequences that code for the same CDR3. The V and J genes are TRDV2 and TRDJ1; 7 nucleotides line up with TRDD3. Germline assignment: CDR1 GEAIGNYY and CDR2 EKD. CDR3 length: 17 amino acids. As DNA, the CDR3 is TGTGCCTGCGACACCGTAAGTGGGGGAGACGTCACCGATAAACTCATCTTT. Translated: CACDTVSGGDVTDKLIF.

With respect to this clone: Being one base from a much bigger clone, this may be a read error. The same CDR3 is also encoded by other DNA sequences in this sample. V usage is TRDV2 and J usage is TRDJ1, with 9 bases matching TRDD3. This CDR3 spans 20 amino acids. The junction had 21 bases not matched to a gene; V was cut back by 0 bases and J by 5 bases. Germline V lookup: CDR1 GEAIGNYY, CDR2 EKD. CDR3 region: CACDTVGGRGGIHPTDKLIF. Written as DNA, the CDR3 is TGTGCCTGTGACACCGTAGGCGGCCGCGGGGGGATACACCCCACTGATAAACTCATCTTT.

Judged by abundance, this clone is large (0.1 to 1%). The rearrangement links TRDV2 to TRDJ1, with 10 bases aligning to TRDD3. V dropped 0 bases and J dropped 0; count of bases not matched to a gene: 12. Germline CDR1 GEAIGNYY, CDR2 EKD. The CDR3 loop spans 19 amino acids. The CDR3 bases are TGTGCCTGTGACACCGTCTCAACTGGGGGATTACTATACACCGATAAACTCATCTTT. It is translated as CACDTVSTGGLLYTDKLIF.

As to this clone: A far larger clone is one nucleotide away, so this likely arose from a read error. This specimen includes other DNA sequences encoding the same CDR3. V is TRDV2 and J is TRDJ3, with 9 bases fitting TRDD3. This CDR3 region has 20 residues. From germline, CDR1 is GEAIGNYY and CDR2 EKD. The CDR3 nucleotides read TGTGCCTGTGACTCTATCTACTGGGGGAACAGCTCCTGGGACACCCGACAGATGTTTTTT. Translated, it gives CACDSIYWGNSSWDTRQMFF.

Concerning this clone itself: This may stem from a read error, because a much larger clone lies one nucleotide away. Other nucleotide sequences from this sample produce the same CDR3. The CDR3 region has the DNA TGTGCCTGTGACCTATTGAGTACTGGGGATTTAAACACCGATAAACTCATCTTT. Translation: CACDLLSTGDLNTDKLIF. The chain combines TRDV2 with TRDJ1; TRDD3 aligns across 7 bases. Germline V gene data show CDR1 as GEAIGNYY and CDR2 as EKD. The CDR3 has 18 amino acids. With 3 bases clipped from V and 0 bases from J, the junction kept 15 bases outside the gene matches.

Regarding this clone: A far larger clone is one nucleotide away, so this likely arose from a read error. The sample holds other DNA sequences that translate to the same CDR3. The genes are TRDV2 and TRDJ1, with 9 bases aligning to TRDD3. The germline CDR1 and CDR2 sequences are GEAIGNYY and EKD. CDR3 size: 18 residues. V was pared by 3 bases and J by 0 bases, with 13 bases of the junction left unmatched. CDR3 coding DNA: TGTGCCTGTGACGGAGTCCTACTGGGGGACGAGTACACCGATAAACTCATCTTT. Protein sequence: CACDGVLLGDEYTDKLIF.

As regards this clone: The germline gene is not matched at one end of the junction; a read error may be the cause. The same CDR3 can be traced to other DNA sequences in this sample. The chain uses TRDV2 and TRDJ1; 9 positions agree with TRDD3. The CDR3 has 18 residues. Germline V gene sequence: CDR1 GEAIGNYY, CDR2 EKD. The CDR3 sequence: CACDGVLLGDEYTDKLIF. The CDR3 nucleotides are TGTGCCTGTGACGGTGTCCTACTGGGGGACGAGTACACAGATAAACTCATCTTT.

With regard to this clone: A much larger clone differs from this one at a single base, so this may be a read error. Distinct nucleotide sequences in the sample also encode this CDR3. The genes are TRDV2 and TRDJ1, with D possibly TRDD3 on 6 matching bases. Trimming cost V 0 bases and J 6 bases, with 13 bases left between them. The germline V gene has CDR1 GEAIGNYY and CDR2 EKD. The CDR3 loop spans 14 amino acids. CDR3 amino acids: CACDTVGGDHKLIF. CDR3 coding DNA: TGTGCCTGTGACACCGTTGGGGGCGATCATAAACTCATCTTT.

This clone was observed a handful of times. This could be a read error, since a much larger clone is one nucleotide away. V is TRDV2 and J is TRDJ1; 8 nucleotides match TRDD3. Germline V gene lookup returns CDR1 GEAIGNYY and CDR2 EKD. This CDR3 has 19 residues. CDR3 loop: CACDTVGDRSPPYTDILIF. In DNA form, the CDR3 reads TGTGCCTGTGACACCGTGGGGGATCGTTCCCCTCCGTACACCGATATACTCATCTTT.